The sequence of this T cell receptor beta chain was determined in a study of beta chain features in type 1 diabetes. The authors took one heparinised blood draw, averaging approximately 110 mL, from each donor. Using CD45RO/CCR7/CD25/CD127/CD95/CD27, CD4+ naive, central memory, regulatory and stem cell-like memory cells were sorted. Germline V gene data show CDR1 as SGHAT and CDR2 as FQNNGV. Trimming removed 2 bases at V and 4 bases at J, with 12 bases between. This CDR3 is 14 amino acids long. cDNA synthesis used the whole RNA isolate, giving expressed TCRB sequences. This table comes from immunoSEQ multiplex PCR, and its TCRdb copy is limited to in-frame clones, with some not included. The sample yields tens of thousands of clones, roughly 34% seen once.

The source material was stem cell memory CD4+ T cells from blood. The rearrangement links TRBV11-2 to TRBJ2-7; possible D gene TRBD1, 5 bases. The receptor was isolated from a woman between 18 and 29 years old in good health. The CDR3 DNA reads TGTGCCAGCAGCTTAAGGCAGGGCGGATACGAGCAGTACTTC. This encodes CASSLRQGGYEQYF.